Sequencing of this T cell receptor beta chain was carried out in a study of T cell clonality in common variable immunodeficiency. Findings and caveats of the study: T cell subpopulation sequencing would be needed to explain CVID clonality.

Here immunoSEQ multiplex PCR was the method, and the copy in TCRdb shows in-frame clones only, minus some. This set yields more than 55,000 clones and no singletons; the top ten hold about 0.9%. V was trimmed by 1 base and J by 4 bases, leaving 8 bases between them. The CDR3 has 13 amino acids. Germline V lookup: CDR1 SGHDT, CDR2 YYEEEE. Donors gave roughly 5 to 8.5 ml heparinized peripheral whole blood. This clone was picked up many times. Its target is not known. From the germline J gene comes the end of the CDR3, since the read stops 3 residues before it. The V and J genes are TRBV5-6 and TRBJ1-2, with TRBD1 as a possible D gene (5 bases). Sequenced: peripheral blood mononuclear cells. The clonotype comes from a person aged 18 to 70 in good health. The CDR3 is CASSLSGSYGYTF. Partial CDR3 DNA: TGTGCCAGCAGCTTGTCAGGGAGCTATGGC.